The 23 T cell receptor beta chains presented below share a single source sample, sequenced in a study of PD-1 blockade in classical Hodgkin lymphoma. Each and every patient relapsed after autologous stem cell transplantation, and patients got differing brentuximab vedotin exposure. Method: immunoSEQ multiplex PCR; TCRdb's copy keeps in-frame clones and lacks some. The table shows fewer than 30,000 clones, with approximately 80% occurring only once. The specimen comprised peripheral blood mononuclear cells (PBMCs), sampled before the second cycle of nivolumab. The receptor set was obtained from a human donor with classical Hodgkin lymphoma.

The chain has TRBV6-5 and TRBJ2-3, with D tentatively TRBD2 (6 bases). Germline CDR1 reads MNHEY; CDR2 reads SVGAGI. The ends were cut back, 3 bases at V and 2 bases at J, with 9 bases in the middle. This CDR3 is 14 amino acids long. The DNA of the CDR3 is TGTGCCAGCAGTTATCGCGGGACCACAGATACGCAGTATTTT. Translating gives CASSYRGTTDTQYF.

V is TRBV6-4 and J is TRBJ1-1; D ambiguous. V lost 1 base and J lost 0, with 12 bases in between. This CDR3 is built from 16 residues. The germline gives CDR1 MRHNA, CDR2 SNTAGT. CDR3 nucleotide sequence: TGTGCCAGCAGTGACTGGTCGACATACATGAACACTGAAGCTTTCTTT. This sequence encodes CASSDWSTYMNTEAFF.

The DNA of the CDR3 is TGCGCCAGCAGCTTGGAGGGTTATAGCAATCAGCCCCAGCATTTT. Its translation is CASSLEGYSNQPQHF. The chain carries TRBV5-1 and TRBJ1-5; no clear D gene. Looked up from germline, CDR1 is SGHRS and CDR2 is YFSETQ. V lost 0 bases and J 0 bases, leaving 7 bases between the germline ends. This CDR3 comprises 15 residues. Based on the CDR3 plus reference TRBV5-1 and TRBJ1-5, the full variable domain is KAGVTQTPRYLIKTRGQQVTLSCSPISGHRSVSWYQQTPGQGLQFLFEYFSETQRNKGNFPGRFSGRQFSNSRSEMNVSTLELGDSALYLCASSLEGYSNQPQHFGDGTRLSIL.

The chain links TRBV6-1 to TRBJ2-3, with 7 bases aligning to TRBD1. The germline gives CDR1 MNHNS, CDR2 SASEGT. With V trimmed by 6 bases and J by 4 bases, 10 bases remained unmatched. CDR3 length: 15 amino acids. The CDR3, as DNA: TGTGCCAGCAGGGCCCAGGGGGTAGGCGCAGATACGCAGTATTTT. It encodes CASRAQGVGADTQYF.

The gene calls are TRBV7-2 and TRBJ1-2, with D uncertain. CDR1 SGHTA and CDR2 FQGNSA come from the germline V gene. V was cut by 3 bases and J by 0 bases, with 11 bases left in between. The length of the CDR3 is 15 residues. CDR3 region: CASSFQRNTNYGYTF. In DNA, the CDR3 is TGTGCCAGCAGCTTTCAGAGGAACACTAACTATGGCTACACCTTC. The variable domain in full, with the rest retrieved from reference TRBV7-2 and TRBJ1-2, is GAGVSQSPSNKVTEKGKDVELRCDPISGHTALYWYRQSLGQGLEFLIYFQGNSAPDKSGLPSDRFSAERTGGSVSTLTIQRTQQEDSAVYLCASSFQRNTNYGYTFGSGTRLTVV.

This clone showed up just once. The chain is built from TRBV19 and TRBJ2-7, with 8 bases matching TRBD1. V lost 6 bases, J lost 4 bases, and 5 bases stayed unmatched. CDR3 size: 13 residues. CDR1 is LNHDA and CDR2 is SQIVND in the germline V gene (reference sequence). CDR3 amino acids: CASSRGQEYEQYF. The CDR3 DNA sequence: TGTGCCAGTAGCCGGGGACAGGAATACGAGCAGTACTTC.

The chain uses TRBV9 and TRBJ2-5; 9 bases agree with TRBD1. The CDR3 is 14 residues long. J was trimmed by 6 bases and V by 0 bases; bases with no gene match: 3. CDR1 SGDLS and CDR2 YYNGEE come from the germline V gene. The DNA of the CDR3 is TGTGCCAGCAGCGTAGGGACAGGGGCGAAGACCCAGTACTTC. Amino acids: CASSVGTGAKTQYF.

This clone appeared once. The CDR3 sequence: CASSSYSVGPSYEQYF. The CDR3 coding sequence is TGTGCCAGCAGCTCCTACAGTGTCGGCCCCTCGTACGAGCAGTACTTC. V gene TRBV7-8 combines with J gene TRBJ2-7; D remains unclear. The germline gives CDR1 SGHVS, CDR2 FQNEAQ. The V gene lost 4 bases and the J gene lost 4 bases, with 20 bases spanning the gap. The CDR3 length is 16 residues.

The V and J genes are TRBV27 and TRBJ2-1, with 10 nucleotides matching TRBD2. Germline V gene sequence: CDR1 MNHEY, CDR2 SMNVEV (reference sequence). The CDR3 is 15 residues long. V lost 6 bases, J lost 2 bases, and 4 bases stayed unmatched. CDR3 sequence: CASSPLAGTYNEQFF. CDR3 coding DNA: TGTGCCAGCAGCCCACTAGCGGGAACCTACAATGAGCAGTTCTTC.

The V call is TRBV6-1, the J call TRBJ2-7; 13 bases are shared with TRBD2. V was clipped by 6 bases and J by 2 bases; unmatched bases: 4. Germline values: CDR1 MNHNS, CDR2 SASEGT. This CDR3 has 15 residues. This chain's CDR3 is CASRRTSGGPYEQYF. CDR3 DNA: TGTGCCAGCAGGAGGACTAGCGGGGGTCCCTACGAGCAGTACTTC.

The rearrangement uses TRBV27 and TRBJ1-6, with D uncertain. CDR1 and CDR2 from the germline V gene are MNHEY and SMNVEV (reference sequence). Trimming pared 5 bases from V and 0 bases from J, leaving 17 bases between. The CDR3 is 18 residues long. The CDR3 coding sequence is TGTGCCAGCAGTCCGTCCTACACTAAAAGCTCCTATAATTCACCCCTCCACTTT. Translation gives CASSPSYTKSSYNSPLHF.

The rearrangement links TRBV7-9 to TRBJ1-2, with D perhaps matching TRBD1 (6 bases). With 5 bases removed from V and 0 bases from J, the gap between germline ends came to 13 bases. This CDR3 comprises 15 residues. In germline, CDR1 is SEHNR, CDR2 FQNEAQ (reference sequence). The CDR3 loop reads CASSPGTHANYGYTF. The DNA of the CDR3 is TGTGCCAGCAGCCCCGGGACACACGCTAACTATGGCTACACCTTC.

The chain employs TRBV12-2 and TRBJ1-1; the table names TRBD1, a call not compared with the DNA. TRBV12-2 is a pseudogene segment. The CDR3 has 15 residues. Here the CDR3 reads CASRARQGFGTEAFF. The CDR3 DNA sequence: TGTGCAAGTCGCGCGAGACAGGGGTTTGGTACTGAAGCTTTCTTT.

This clone appeared a few times. The chain uses TRBV19 and TRBJ2-3; TRBD1 is a possible D gene (5 bases). The CDR3 loop spans 13 amino acids. The V and J ends lost 7 bases and 5 bases respectively, with 13 bases between them. Germline V gene sequence: CDR1 LNHDA, CDR2 SQIVND (reference sequence). CDR3 region: CASTAGQGDTQYF. CDR3 nucleotide sequence: TGTGCCAGTACGGCAGGGCAGGGAGATACGCAGTATTTT.

A few counts support this clone. This rearrangement joins TRBV6-5 to TRBJ1-2; TRBD1 agrees at 7 bases. The CDR3 has 14 residues. CDR1 MNHEY and CDR2 SVGAGI come from the germline V gene. V lost 2 bases to trimming and J lost 6 bases; unmatched junction nucleotides: 6. The CDR3 protein is CASSYGTTGNGYTF. CDR3 DNA: TGTGCCAGCAGTTACGGCACGACAGGGAATGGCTACACCTTC.

This clone was seen a handful of times. This chain joins TRBV7-2 and TRBJ2-7; D possibly uses TRBD1 or TRBD2 (5 bases each). CDR3 length equals 14 residues. Germline CDR1 and CDR2: SGHTA and FQGNSA. Trimming pared 5 bases from V and 4 bases from J, leaving 15 bases between. The CDR3 DNA reads as TGTGCCAGCAGCCAACTAAGGGGCGGGTACGAGCAGTACTTC. This gives the protein CASSQLRGGYEQYF.

This clone has just a few counts. The chain couples TRBV6-1 to TRBJ1-1; D not certain. Germline V CDR1 and CDR2: MNHNS, SASEGT. The CDR3 has 14 amino acids. Deletions cut 6 bases from V and 4 bases from J, with 15 bases between. CDR3 sequence reads: CASRKNMASTEAFF. The CDR3 nucleotides are TGTGCCAGCAGAAAGAATATGGCGAGCACTGAAGCTTTCTTT.

The rearrangement uses TRBV6-5 and TRBJ2-7; perhaps D is TRBD1 or TRBD2 (5 bases each). V gave up 5 bases and J gave up 7 bases, with 12 bases separating them. CDR3 size: 12 residues. The germline CDR1 and CDR2 sequences are MNHEY and SVGAGI. The CDR3 bases are TGTGCCAGCAGTCCCGAGGGGCAAGAGCAGTACTTC. It specifies CASSPEGQEQYF.

V is TRBV6-1 and J is TRBJ1-5; no reliable D call. Trimming left V 1 base short and J 7 bases short, with 8 bases between. Germline V gene data show CDR1 as MNHNS and CDR2 as SASEGT. There are 13 residues in the CDR3. The chain's CDR3 is CASSEVLGQPQHF. In DNA, the CDR3 is TGTGCCAGCAGTGAAGTGCTCGGACAGCCCCAGCATTTT.

The chain is built from TRBV5-1 and TRBJ2-2; D ambiguous. The CDR3 has 14 residues. Germline values: CDR1 SGHRS, CDR2 YFSETQ. The ends were cut back, 0 bases at V and 0 bases at J, with 3 bases in the middle. The CDR3 nucleotides are TGCGCCAGCAGCTTGGCAGCGAACACCGGGGAGCTGTTTTTT. Protein: CASSLAANTGELFF.

The chain is built from TRBV25-1 and TRBJ2-1, with D hard to call. V dropped 3 bases and J dropped 0 bases, with 6 bases sitting between them. The CDR3 has 14 amino acids. CDR1 MGHDK and CDR2 SYGVNS come from the germline V gene. This CDR3 is CASSDTISYNEQFF. The CDR3 region has the DNA TGTGCCAGCAGTGATACAATCTCCTACAATGAGCAGTTCTTC.

This clone appeared a few times. The chain has TRBV6-5 and TRBJ1-6; 7 nucleotides match TRBD1. This CDR3 spans 14 amino acids. Germline V gene sequence: CDR1 MNHEY, CDR2 SVGAGI. V lost 4 bases to trimming and J lost 8 bases; unmatched junction nucleotides: 5. In nucleotides, the CDR3 is TGTGCCAGCAGTTTAGACAGGGAATATTCACCCCTCCACTTT. Translating gives CASSLDREYSPLHF.

The rearrangement links TRBV5-4 to TRBJ2-7; 8 bases map to TRBD2. The V and J ends lost 1 base and 6 bases, in that order; junction bases with no gene match: 3. This CDR3 comprises 13 residues. CDR1 SGHNT and CDR2 YYREEE come from the germline V gene (reference sequence). The CDR3 sequence: CASSLIAGTEQYF. CDR3 nucleotide sequence: TGTGCCAGCAGCTTGATAGCGGGGACCGAGCAGTACTTC.